This T cell receptor (beta chain) was identified in a study of spatial heterogeneity in lung cancer. Study-wide context: Beta-chain sequences consistently outnumbered alpha-chain sequences in detection. Study-wide results and caveats: Tumor TCRs that were ubiquitous and expanded showed up in blood more at resection than follow-up.

TCRdb ran MiXCR on the 5' RACE reads and lists one entry per CDR3 protein. The data show more than 10,000 distinct CDR3 sequences, approximately 5% seen once. CDR3 length: 12 residues. CDR1 is LNHDA, CDR2 SQIVND, per germline (reference sequence). Described time point: sample taken at primary tumor resection. Whole RNA, isolated from tumor, nontumor lung or frozen PBMC, was sequenced without prior sorting. Untreated early-stage non-small cell lung cancer patients, around 70 in total, were the donors. About this clonotype: Its antigen remains unknown. Its ends do not fully match the called genes, so a read error is possible.

The sequences come from PBMCs, collected at surgery. The chain joins TRBV19 to TRBJ1-1, with 7 bases identical to TRBD1. This clonotype was sampled from a male donor with early-stage non-small cell lung cancer. The CDR3 DNA sequence: TGTGCCAGTAGTGTAGAGGGGGCGCGAGCTTTCTTT. This sequence encodes CASSVEGARAFF.